The entry that follows covers one T cell receptor (beta chain) sequence. Its target is not known. The data are from a study of cytomegalovirus exposure and HLA in healthy donors. For the study at large: Assignment to the Caucasian-associated ancestry cluster applied to approximately 80% of the approximately 360 genotyped donors.

Study-wide results and caveats: The authors excluded some V segments, including TRBV6-2 and TRBV6-3, as indistinguishable. Several of the most significant clusters appeared, in a later analysis, to be linked to common viral pathogens. Apart from CMV serostatus, no immune exposure information was available.

The germline V gene has CDR1 SGHRS and CDR2 YFSETQ. Trimming shortened V by 4 bases and J by 3 bases, and 17 bases separated the two germline ends. The CDR3 length is 15 residues. Primers for the PCR totalled 60 Vbeta and 13 Jbeta. Profiling relied on immunoSEQ multiplex PCR, and the TCRdb table lists in-frame clones only, not all of them. The data show approximately 82,000 clones, with roughly 60% seen just once and 5.5% held by the top ten. The source is a woman between 25 and 40 years old in good health and CMV-seropositive. The chain recombines TRBV5-1 with TRBJ2-7; D not resolved. Specimen: PBMCs. DNA for the CDR3: TGCGCCAGCAGCCCTAACCTTGGCGGATACTACGAGCAGTACTTC. This gives the protein CASSPNLGGYYEQYF.